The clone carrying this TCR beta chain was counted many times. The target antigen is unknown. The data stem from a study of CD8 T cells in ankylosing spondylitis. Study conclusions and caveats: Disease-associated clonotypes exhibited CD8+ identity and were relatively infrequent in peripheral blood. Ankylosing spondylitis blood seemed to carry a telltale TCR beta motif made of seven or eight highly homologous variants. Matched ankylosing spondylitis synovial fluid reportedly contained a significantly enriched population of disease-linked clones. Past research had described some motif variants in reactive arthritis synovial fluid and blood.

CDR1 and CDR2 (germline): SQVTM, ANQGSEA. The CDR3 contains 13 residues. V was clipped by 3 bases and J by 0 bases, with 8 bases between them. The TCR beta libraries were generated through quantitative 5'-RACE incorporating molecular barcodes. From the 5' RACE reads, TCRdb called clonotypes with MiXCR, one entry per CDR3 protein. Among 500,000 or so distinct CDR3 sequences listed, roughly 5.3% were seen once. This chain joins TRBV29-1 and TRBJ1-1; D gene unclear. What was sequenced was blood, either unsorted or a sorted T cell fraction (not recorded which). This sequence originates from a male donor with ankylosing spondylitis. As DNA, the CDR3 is TGCAGCGTTGAGTGGGGAATGAACACTGAAGCTTTCTTT. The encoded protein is CSVEWGMNTEAFF. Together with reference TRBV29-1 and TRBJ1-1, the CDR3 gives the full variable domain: SAVISQKPSRDICQRGTSLTIQCQVDSQVTMMFWYRQQPGQSLTLIATANQGSEATYESGFVIDKFPISRPNLTFSTLTVSNMSPEDSSIYLCSVEWGMNTEAFFGQGTRLTVV.